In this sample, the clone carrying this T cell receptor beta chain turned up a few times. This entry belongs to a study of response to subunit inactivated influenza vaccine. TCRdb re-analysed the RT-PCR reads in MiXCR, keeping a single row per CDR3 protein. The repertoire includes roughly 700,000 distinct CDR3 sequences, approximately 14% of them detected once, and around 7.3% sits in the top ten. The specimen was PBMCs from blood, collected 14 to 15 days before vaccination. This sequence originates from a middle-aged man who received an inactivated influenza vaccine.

The CDR3 loop reads CASSPPRQGGAGELFF. As DNA, the CDR3 is TGTGCCAGCTCACCTCCTCGACAGGGGGGCGCCGGGGAGCTGTTTTTT. The chain links TRBV18 to TRBJ2-2; 9 positions agree with TRBD1. V dropped 3 bases and J dropped 6; count of bases not matched to a gene: 8. The CDR3 length is 16 residues. Germline V lookup: CDR1 KGHSH, CDR2 LQKENI.